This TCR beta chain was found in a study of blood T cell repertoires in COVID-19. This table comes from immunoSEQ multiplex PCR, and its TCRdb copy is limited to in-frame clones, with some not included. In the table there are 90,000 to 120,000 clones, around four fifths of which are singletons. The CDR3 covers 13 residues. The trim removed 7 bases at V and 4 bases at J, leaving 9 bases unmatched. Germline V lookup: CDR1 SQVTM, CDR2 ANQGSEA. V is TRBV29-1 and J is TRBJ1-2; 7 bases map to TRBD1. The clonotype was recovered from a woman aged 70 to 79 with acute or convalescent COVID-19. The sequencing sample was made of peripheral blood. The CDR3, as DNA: TGCAGCGCCAACTACAGGGGAGCCTATGGCTACACCTTC. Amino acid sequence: CSANYRGAYGYTF.